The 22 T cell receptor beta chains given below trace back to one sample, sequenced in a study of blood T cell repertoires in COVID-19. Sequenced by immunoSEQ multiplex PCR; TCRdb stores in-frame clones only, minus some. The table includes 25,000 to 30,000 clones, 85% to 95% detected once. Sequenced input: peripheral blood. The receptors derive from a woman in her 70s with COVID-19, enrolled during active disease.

The CDR3 sequence is CASSQGGQLSYNEQFF. In DNA form, the CDR3 reads TGCGCCAGCAGCCAAGGGGGACAACTCTCCTACAATGAGCAGTTCTTC. This chain links TRBV4-3 with TRBJ2-1; a weak D match, TRBD1 (6 bases). Germline values: CDR1 LGHNA, CDR2 YSLEER. The V gene lost 1 base and the J gene lost 0 bases, with 10 bases spanning the gap. The CDR3 extends over 16 amino acids.

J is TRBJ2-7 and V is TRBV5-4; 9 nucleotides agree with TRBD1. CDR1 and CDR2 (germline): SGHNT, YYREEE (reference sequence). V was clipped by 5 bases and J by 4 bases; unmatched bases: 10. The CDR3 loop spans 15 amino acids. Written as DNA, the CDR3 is TGTGCCAGCAGGCTGCAGGGACAGGGCCCTTACGAGCAGTACTTC. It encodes CASRLQGQGPYEQYF.

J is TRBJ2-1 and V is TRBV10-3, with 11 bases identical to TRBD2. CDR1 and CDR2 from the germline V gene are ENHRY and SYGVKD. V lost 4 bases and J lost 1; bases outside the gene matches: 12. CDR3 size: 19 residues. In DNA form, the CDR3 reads TGTGCCATCAGTGCAGGGACTAGCGGCATGGGGAGTTCCTACAATGAGCAGTTCTTC. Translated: CAISAGTSGMGSSYNEQFF.

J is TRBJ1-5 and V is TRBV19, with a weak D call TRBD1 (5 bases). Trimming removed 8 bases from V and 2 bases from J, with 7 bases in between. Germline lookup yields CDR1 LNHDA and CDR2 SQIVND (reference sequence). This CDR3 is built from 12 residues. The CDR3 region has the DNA TGTGCCAGTCAAGGGGGCAATCAGCCCCAGCATTTT. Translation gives CASQGGNQPQHF.

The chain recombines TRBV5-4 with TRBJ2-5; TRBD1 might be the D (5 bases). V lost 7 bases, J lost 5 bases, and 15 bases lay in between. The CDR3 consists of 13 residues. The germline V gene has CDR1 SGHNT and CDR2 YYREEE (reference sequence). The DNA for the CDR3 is TGTGCCAGCGCCCTAGTATCAGGGGAGACCCAGTACTTC. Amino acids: CASALVSGETQYF.

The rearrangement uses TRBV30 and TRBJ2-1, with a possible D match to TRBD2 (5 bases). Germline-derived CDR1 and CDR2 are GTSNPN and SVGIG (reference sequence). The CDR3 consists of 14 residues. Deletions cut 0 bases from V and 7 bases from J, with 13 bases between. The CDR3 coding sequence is TGTGCCTGGAGTGTCGGTGGGAGATCGAATGAGCAGTTCTTC. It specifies CAWSVGGRSNEQFF. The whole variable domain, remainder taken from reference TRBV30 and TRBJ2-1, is SQTIHQWPATLVQPVGSPLSLECTVEGTSNPNLYWYRQAAGRGLQLLFYSVGIGQISSEVPQNLSASRPQDRQFILSSKKLLLSDSGFYLCAWSVGGRSNEQFFGPGTRLTVL.

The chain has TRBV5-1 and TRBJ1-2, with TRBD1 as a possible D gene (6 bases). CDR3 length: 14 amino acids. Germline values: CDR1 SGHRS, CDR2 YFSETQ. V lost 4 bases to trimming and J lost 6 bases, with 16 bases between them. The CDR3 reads CASSLQGNRNGYTF. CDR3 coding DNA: TGCGCCAGCAGCCTACAGGGAAATCGGAATGGCTACACCTTC.

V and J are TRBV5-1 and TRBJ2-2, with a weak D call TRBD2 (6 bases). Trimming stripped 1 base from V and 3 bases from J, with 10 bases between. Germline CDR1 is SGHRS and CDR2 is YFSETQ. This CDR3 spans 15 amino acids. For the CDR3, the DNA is TGCGCCAGCAGCTTGCAGGGAGGAGACACCGGGGAGCTGTTTTTT. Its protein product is CASSLQGGDTGELFF. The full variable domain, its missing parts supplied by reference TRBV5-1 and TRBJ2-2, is KAGVTQTPRYLIKTRGQQVTLSCSPISGHRSVSWYQQTPGQGLQFLFEYFSETQRNKGNFPGRFSGRQFSNSRSEMNVSTLELGDSALYLCASSLQGGDTGELFFGEGSRLTVL.

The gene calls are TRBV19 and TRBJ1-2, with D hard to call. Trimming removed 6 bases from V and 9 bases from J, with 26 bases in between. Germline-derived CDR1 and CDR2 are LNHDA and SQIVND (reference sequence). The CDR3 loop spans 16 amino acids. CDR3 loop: CASRAGGAMAPHSYTF. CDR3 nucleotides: TGTGCCAGTAGGGCGGGCGGAGCTATGGCTCCTCATAGCTACACCTTC. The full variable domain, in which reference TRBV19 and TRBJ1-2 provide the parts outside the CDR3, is DGGITQSPKYLFRKEGQNVTLSCEQNLNHDAMYWYRQDPGQGLRLIYYSQIVNDFQKGDIAEGYSVSREKKESFPLTVTSAQKNPTAFYLCASRAGGAMAPHSYTFGSGTRLTVV.

CDR3 sequence (DNA): TGTGCCAGCAGTCACCCAGGGGTGGATGGCTACACCTTC. Protein product: CASSHPGVDGYTF. J is TRBJ1-2 and V is TRBV25-1; a weak D match, TRBD1 (6 bases). The CDR3 extends over 13 amino acids. Looked up from germline, CDR1 is MGHDK and CDR2 is SYGVNS. Trimming pared 5 bases from V and 6 bases from J, leaving 13 bases between.

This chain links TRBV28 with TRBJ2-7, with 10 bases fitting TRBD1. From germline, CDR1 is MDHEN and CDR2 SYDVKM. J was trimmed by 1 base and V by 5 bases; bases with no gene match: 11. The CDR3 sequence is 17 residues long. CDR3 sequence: CASSLPPGQGTSYEQYF. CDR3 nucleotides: TGTGCCAGCAGTCTACCCCCGGGACAGGGGACGTCCTACGAGCAGTACTTC. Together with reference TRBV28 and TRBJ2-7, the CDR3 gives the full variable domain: DVKVTQSSRYLVKRTGEKVFLECVQDMDHENMFWYRQDPGLGLRLIYFSYDVKMKEKGDIPEGYSVSREKKERFSLILESASTNQTSMYLCASSLPPGQGTSYEQYFGPGTRLTVT.

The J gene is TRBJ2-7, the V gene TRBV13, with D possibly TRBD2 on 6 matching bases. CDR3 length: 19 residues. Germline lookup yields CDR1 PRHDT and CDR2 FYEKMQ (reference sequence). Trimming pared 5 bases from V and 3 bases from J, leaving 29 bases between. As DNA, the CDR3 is TGTGCCAGCAGCCCGTCGGAGATCTTAGCGGAGCGTGAAAGCTACGAGCAGTACTTC. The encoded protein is CASSPSEILAERESYEQYF.

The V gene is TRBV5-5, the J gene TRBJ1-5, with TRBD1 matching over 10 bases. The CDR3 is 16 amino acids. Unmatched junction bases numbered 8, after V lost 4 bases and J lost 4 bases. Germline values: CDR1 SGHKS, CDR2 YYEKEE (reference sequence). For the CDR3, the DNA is TGTGCCAGCAGCCCCTACGGACAGGGGGGAAATCAGCCCCAGCATTTT. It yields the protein CASSPYGQGGNQPQHF. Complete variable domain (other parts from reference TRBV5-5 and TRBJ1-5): DAGVTQSPTHLIKTRGQQVTLRCSPISGHKSVSWYQQVLGQGPQFIFQYYEKEERGRGNFPDRFSARQFPNYSSELNVNALLLGDSALYLCASSPYGQGGNQPQHFGDGTRLSIL.

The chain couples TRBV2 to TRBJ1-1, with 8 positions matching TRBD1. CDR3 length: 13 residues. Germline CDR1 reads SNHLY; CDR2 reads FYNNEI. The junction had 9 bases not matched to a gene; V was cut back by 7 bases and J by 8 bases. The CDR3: CASKVQGGPEAFF. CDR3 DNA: TGTGCCAGCAAGGTACAGGGGGGCCCCGAAGCTTTCTTT.

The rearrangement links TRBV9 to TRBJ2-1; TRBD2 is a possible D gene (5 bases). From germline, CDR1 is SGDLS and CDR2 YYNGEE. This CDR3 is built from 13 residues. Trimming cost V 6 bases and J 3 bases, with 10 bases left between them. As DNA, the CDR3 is TGTGCCAGCAACCTAGCAGACTACAATGAGCAGTTCTTC. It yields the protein CASNLADYNEQFF.

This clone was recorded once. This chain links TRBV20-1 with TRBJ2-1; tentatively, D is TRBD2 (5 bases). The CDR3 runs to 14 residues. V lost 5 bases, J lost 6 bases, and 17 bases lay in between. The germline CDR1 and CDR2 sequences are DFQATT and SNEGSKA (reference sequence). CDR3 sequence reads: CSARGELAGNEQFF. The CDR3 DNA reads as TGCAGTGCTCGTGGGGAGCTTGCTGGCAATGAGCAGTTCTTC.

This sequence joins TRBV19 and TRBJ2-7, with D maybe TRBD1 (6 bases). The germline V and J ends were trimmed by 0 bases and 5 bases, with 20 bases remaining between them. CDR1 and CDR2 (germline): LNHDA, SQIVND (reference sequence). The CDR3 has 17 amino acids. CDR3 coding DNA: TGTGCCAGTAGTATAGAGGGTACCAGGGGAAGAATCCACGAGCAGTACTTC. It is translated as CASSIEGTRGRIHEQYF.

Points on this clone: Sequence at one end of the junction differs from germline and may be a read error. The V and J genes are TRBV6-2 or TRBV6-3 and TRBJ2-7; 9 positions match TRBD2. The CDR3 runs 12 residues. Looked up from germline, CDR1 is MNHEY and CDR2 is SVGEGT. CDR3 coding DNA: TGTGCCAGCAGTATAGGAGCGGGGGGATTGGACTTC. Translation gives CASSIGAGGLDF.

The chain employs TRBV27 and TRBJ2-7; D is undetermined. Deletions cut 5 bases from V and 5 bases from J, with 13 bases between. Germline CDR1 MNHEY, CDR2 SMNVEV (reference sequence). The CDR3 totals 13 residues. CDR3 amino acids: CASSRPSRDEQYF. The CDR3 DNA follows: TGTGCCAGCAGTCGGCCCTCCCGGGACGAGCAGTACTTC.

CDR3 coding DNA: TGTGCCAGCAGCAAAGCCGTTATTATGGGGGCCCACACCGGGGAGCTGTTTTTT. As protein: CASSKAVIMGAHTGELFF. This rearrangement joins TRBV21-1 to TRBJ2-2; the tabulated D call, TRBD1, remains unverified against the DNA. TRBV21-1 is given as a pseudogene. The CDR3 contains 18 residues.

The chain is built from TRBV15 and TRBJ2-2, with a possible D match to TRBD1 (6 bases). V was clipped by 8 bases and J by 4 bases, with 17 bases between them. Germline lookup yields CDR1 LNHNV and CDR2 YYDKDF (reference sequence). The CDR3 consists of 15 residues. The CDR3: CATSRGGLGTGELFF. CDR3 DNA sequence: TGTGCCACCTCCAGGGGCGGGTTAGGCACCGGGGAGCTGTTTTTT.

The CDR3 DNA follows: TGTGCCAGCAGCTTAGCAGGGACGGGAGGGTACACCGGGGAGCTGTTTTTT. Translation gives CASSLAGTGGYTGELFF. This chain uses TRBV7-2 with TRBJ2-2, with TRBD2 matching over 8 bases. Germline loops: CDR1 SGHTA, CDR2 FQGNSA. This CDR3 is built from 17 residues. Trimming cost V 0 bases and J 3 bases; bases outside gene matches: 6.